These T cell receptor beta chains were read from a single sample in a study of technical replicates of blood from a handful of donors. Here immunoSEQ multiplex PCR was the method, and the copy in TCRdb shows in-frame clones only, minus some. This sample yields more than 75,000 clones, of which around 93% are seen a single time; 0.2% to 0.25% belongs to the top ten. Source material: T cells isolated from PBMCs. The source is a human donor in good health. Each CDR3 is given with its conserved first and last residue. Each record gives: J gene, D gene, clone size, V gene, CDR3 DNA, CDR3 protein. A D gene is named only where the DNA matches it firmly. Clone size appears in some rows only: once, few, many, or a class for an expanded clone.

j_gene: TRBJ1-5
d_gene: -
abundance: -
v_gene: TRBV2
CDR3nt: TGTGCCAGCAGTGTTTTGGGAGATCAGCCCCAGCATTTT
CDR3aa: CASSVLGDQPQHF

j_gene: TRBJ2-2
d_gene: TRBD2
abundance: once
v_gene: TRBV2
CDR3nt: TGTGCCAAAGCGGGGGGGTCCGGGGAGCTGTTTTTT
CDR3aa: CAKAGGSGELFF

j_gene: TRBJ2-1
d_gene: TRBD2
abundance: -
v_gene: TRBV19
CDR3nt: TGTGCCAGTAGTACTGGGACTAGCGGAGAGCAGTTCTTC
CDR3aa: CASSTGTSGEQFF

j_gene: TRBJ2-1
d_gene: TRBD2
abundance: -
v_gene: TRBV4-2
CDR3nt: TGTGCCAGCAGCCAAGTAGAGGGTAGCGGGGTAATTGAGCAGTTCTTC
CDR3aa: CASSQVEGSGVIEQFF

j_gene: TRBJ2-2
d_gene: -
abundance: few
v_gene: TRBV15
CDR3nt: TGTGCCACCAGCAGACTGTACACCGGGGAGCTGTTTTTT
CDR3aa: CATSRLYTGELFF

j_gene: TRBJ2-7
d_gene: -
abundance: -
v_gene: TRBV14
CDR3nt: TGTGCCAGCAGCCAAGTATCCGGGATCGCCTACGAGCAGTACTTC
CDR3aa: CASSQVSGIAYEQYF

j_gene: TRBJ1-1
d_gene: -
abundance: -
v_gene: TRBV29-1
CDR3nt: TGCAGCGTTGGGCCCCAGGACACTGAAGCTTTCTTT
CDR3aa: CSVGPQDTEAFF

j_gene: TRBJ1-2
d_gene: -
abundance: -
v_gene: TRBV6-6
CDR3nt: TGTGCCAGCAGAACAGGGCTGTCGAGCGGCTACACCTTC
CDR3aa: CASRTGLSSGYTF

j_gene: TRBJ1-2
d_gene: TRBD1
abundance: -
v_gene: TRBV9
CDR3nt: TGTGCCAGCAGCGTAGTTTCAGGGGGCTATGGCTACACCTTC
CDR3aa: CASSVVSGGYGYTF

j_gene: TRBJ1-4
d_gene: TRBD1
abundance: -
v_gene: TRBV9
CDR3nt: TGTGCCAGCAGCACGACAGGGGAAGGAGAAAAACTGTTTTTT
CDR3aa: CASSTTGEGEKLFF

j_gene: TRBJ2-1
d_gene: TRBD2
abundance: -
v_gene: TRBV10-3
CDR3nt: TGTGCCACCATAGCGGGATCGGGCCATGAGCAGTTCTTC
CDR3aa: CATIAGSGHEQFF

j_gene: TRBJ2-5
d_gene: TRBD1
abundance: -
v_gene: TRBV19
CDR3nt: TGTGCCAGTAGTGCAGGACAGGGGTCTCAAGAGACCCAGTACTTC
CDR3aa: CASSAGQGSQETQYF

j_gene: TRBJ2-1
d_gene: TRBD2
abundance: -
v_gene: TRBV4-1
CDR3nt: TGCGCCAGCAGCCAAGTATCGGGACTAGCGGCCAATGAGCAGTTCTTC
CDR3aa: CASSQVSGLAANEQFF

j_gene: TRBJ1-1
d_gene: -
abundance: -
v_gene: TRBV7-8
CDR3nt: TGTGCCAGCAGCTTGACAGCTCAAGAAGCTTTCTTT
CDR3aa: CASSLTAQEAFF

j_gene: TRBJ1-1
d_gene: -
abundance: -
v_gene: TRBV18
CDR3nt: TGTGCCAGCTCACCACTGGAGGGAGGCACTGAAGCTTTCTTT
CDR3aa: CASSPLEGGTEAFF

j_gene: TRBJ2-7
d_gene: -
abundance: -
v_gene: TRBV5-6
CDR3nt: TGTGCCAGCAGCCAAAGCTGGACGGGGAACTCCTACGAGCAGTACTTC
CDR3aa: CASSQSWTGNSYEQYF

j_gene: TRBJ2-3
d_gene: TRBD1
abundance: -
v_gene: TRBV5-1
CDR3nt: TGCGCCAGCAGCATAGAGACAGGGTATTCAGATACGCAGTATTTT
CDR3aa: CASSIETGYSDTQYF

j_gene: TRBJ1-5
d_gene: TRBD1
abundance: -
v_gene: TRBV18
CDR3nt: TGTGCCAGCTCAGCAAGTGCCCGAGACCCAATCCGGGACAGGGGAGGGACGAATCAGCCCCAGCATTTT
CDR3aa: CASSASARDPIRDRGGTNQPQHF

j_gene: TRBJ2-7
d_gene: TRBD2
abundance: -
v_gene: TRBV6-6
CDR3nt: TGTGCCAGCAGTGGACTAGCGGGACACGAGCAGTACTTC
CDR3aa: CASSGLAGHEQYF

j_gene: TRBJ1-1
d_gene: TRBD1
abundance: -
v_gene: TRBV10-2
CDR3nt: TGCGCCAGCAGTGCCGGGACAGGGGTCCTTTGGTACACTGAAGCTTTCTTT
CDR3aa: CASSAGTGVLWYTEAFF

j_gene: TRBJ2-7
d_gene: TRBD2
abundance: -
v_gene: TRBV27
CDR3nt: TGTGCCAGCGCCGGAAGCGGGGGTACGAAGCAGTACTTC
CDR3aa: CASAGSGGTKQYF

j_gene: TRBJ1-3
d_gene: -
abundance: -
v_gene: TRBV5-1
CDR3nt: TGCGCCAGCAGCTTATCCCCAACAGGCTCTGGAAACACCATATATTTT
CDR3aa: CASSLSPTGSGNTIYF

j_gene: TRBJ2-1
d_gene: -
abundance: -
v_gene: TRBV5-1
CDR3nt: TGCGCCAGCAGCTTGGGAGTGATCAATGAGCAGTTCTTC
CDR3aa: CASSLGVINEQFF

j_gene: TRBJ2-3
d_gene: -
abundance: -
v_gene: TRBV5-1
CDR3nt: TGCGCCAGCAGCCCCTCAACTACTCGCACAGATACGCAGTATTTT
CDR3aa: CASSPSTTRTDTQYF

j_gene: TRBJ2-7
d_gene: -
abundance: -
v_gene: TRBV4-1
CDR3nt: TGCGCCAGCAGCCAAGGTATTTCGAGCTCCTACGAGCAGTACTTC
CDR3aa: CASSQGISSSYEQYF

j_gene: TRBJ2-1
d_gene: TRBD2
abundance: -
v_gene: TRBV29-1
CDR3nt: TGCAGCGCTCTAGCGGGATACAATGAGCAGTTCTTC
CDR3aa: CSALAGYNEQFF

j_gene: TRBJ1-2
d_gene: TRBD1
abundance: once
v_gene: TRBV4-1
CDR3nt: TGCGCCAGCAGCCAAGTCGTTCTCAGGGACAGGGAAGCCTACTATGGCTACACCTTC
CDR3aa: CASSQVVLRDREAYYGYTF

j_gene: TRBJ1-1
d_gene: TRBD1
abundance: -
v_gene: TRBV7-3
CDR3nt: TGTGCCAGCAGCTTAACCAGGGGGACTGAAGCTTTCTTT
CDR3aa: CASSLTRGTEAFF

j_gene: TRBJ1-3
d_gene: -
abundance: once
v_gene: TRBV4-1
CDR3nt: TGCGCCAGCAGCCCCGGGATCGGTGGGAACACCATATATTTT
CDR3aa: CASSPGIGGNTIYF

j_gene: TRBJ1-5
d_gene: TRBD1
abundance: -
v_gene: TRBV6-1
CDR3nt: TGTGCCAGCAGCCGGGACAGAAATCAGCCCCAGCATTTT
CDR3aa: CASSRDRNQPQHF